The rows below give T cell receptor beta chains drawn from one sample of a study of response to subunit inactivated influenza vaccine. TCRdb analysed the RT-PCR reads with MiXCR anew, one entry per CDR3 protein. The data hold about 500,000 distinct CDR3 sequences, with about 17% observed a single time. The sequencing here drew on CD4+ T cells sorted from PBMCs, taken less than 30 months after vaccination. The receptor set was obtained from a man aged 50 to 75 who received an inactivated influenza vaccine. Both conserved end residues are part of each CDR3. D genes are given only for firm matches. Only part of the rows carry a size: once, few, many, or a class if the clone is expanded.

j_call v_call clone_size d_call cdr3_aa cdr3_nt
TRBJ2-7 TRBV28 NA NA CASNPTPFYEQYF TGTGCCAGCAACCCGACCCCGTTCTACGAGCAGTACTTC
TRBJ1-2 TRBV12-3/TRBV12-4 few NA CASSLSGGMYGYTF TGTGCCAGCAGTTTAAGTGGGGGGATGTATGGCTACACCTTC
TRBJ2-4 TRBV20-1 NA TRBD2 CSARLPGLAALAKNIQYF TGCAGTGCTAGACTACCGGGACTAGCGGCGCTAGCCAAAAACATTCAGTACTTC
TRBJ2-3 TRBV27 NA NA CASSPPLSTDTQYF TGTGCCAGCAGTCCCCCCCTTAGCACAGATACGCAGTATTTT
TRBJ2-7 TRBV20-1 many NA CSARTAAQGLEQYF TGCAGTGCTAGAACGGCGGCCCAGGGGCTCGAGCAGTACTTC
TRBJ2-7 TRBV6-2/TRBV6-3 NA NA CASRQGIPSYEQYF TGTGCCTCTCGACAAGGCATCCCCTCCTACGAGCAGTACTTC
TRBJ2-1 TRBV4-1 many TRBD1 CASSLRTGPGNEQFF TGCGCCAGCAGCCTCAGGACAGGGCCGGGAAATGAGCAGTTCTTC
TRBJ2-5 TRBV27 NA NA CASSFLGTQYF TGTGCCAGCAGTTTCCTGGGGACCCAGTACTTC
TRBJ2-3 TRBV2 NA NA CASSVGVSTDTQYF TGTGCCAGCAGTGTAGGGGTTAGCACAGATACGCAGTATTTT
TRBJ1-1 TRBV10-3 NA NA CAISDRGFMNTEAFF TGTGCCATCAGTGATCGGGGCTTCATGAACACTGAAGCTTTCTTT
TRBJ2-6 TRBV11-2 few TRBD2 CASSSKAGTGANVLTF TGTGCCAGCAGCTCCAAAGCGGGGACTGGGGCCAACGTCCTGACTTTC
TRBJ2-5 TRBV2 NA TRBD2 CALGTSGLQETQYF TGTGCGCTGGGAACTAGCGGACTCCAAGAGACCCAGTACTTC
TRBJ2-1 TRBV6-2/TRBV6-3 few TRBD2 CASSSSSGKQFF TGTGCCAGCAGTTCCTCTAGCGGGAAGCAGTTCTTC
TRBJ2-7 TRBV20-1 many NA CSARQGPYEQYF TGCAGTGCTAGACAGGGACCCTACGAGCAGTACTTC
TRBJ2-2 TRBV5-1 NA NA CASSLVGAGTNTGELFF TGCGCCAGCAGCTTGGTAGGGGCAGGGACGAACACCGGGGAGCTGTTTTTT
TRBJ2-1 TRBV7-8 few TRBD1 CASSLPWTGSSYNEQFF TGTGCCAGCAGCCTGCCATGGACAGGCAGCTCCTACAATGAGCAGTTCTTC
TRBJ1-3 TRBV20-1 NA NA CSARGWEHENTIYF TGCAGTGCCAGAGGTTGGGAGCACGAGAACACCATATATTTT
TRBJ2-5 TRBV6-2/TRBV6-3 NA TRBD1 CASSYSKTDRFHF TGTGCCAGCAGTTACTCGAAAACGGACAGGTTCCACTTC
TRBJ2-7 TRBV2 few NA CASSEGLVSSYEQYF TGTGCCAGCAGTGAAGGGCTAGTGAGCTCCTACGAGCAGTACTTC
TRBJ2-7 TRBV15 few TRBD2 CATSTDLSSGSSYEQYF TGTGCCACCAGTACCGACCTAAGTAGCGGGAGCTCCTACGAGCAGTACTTC
TRBJ2-7 TRBV12-3/TRBV12-4 few NA CASSFAGTDSGGQYF TGTGCCAGCAGTTTCGCCGGGACAGACTCCGGGGGGCAGTACTTC
TRBJ2-7 TRBV11-2 many NA CASSLEAPSYEQYF TGTGCCAGCAGCTTAGAAGCACCTTCCTACGAGCAGTACTTC
TRBJ2-7 TRBV20-1 NA NA CSARRLPLYYEQYF TGCAGTGCTAGGCGACTCCCTCTCTACTACGAGCAGTACTTC
TRBJ2-7 TRBV11-2 few NA CASSLSRKQYF TGTGCCAGCAGCTTATCCCGGAAGCAGTACTTC
TRBJ2-7 TRBV6-1 NA NA CASSPAARGYEQYF TGTGCCAGCAGTCCCGCGGCCCGGGGATACGAGCAGTACTTC
TRBJ2-2 TRBV9 few NA CASSDHSTGELFF TGTGCCAGCAGCGACCACAGCACCGGGGAGCTGTTTTTT
TRBJ2-1 TRBV20-1 NA TRBD2 CSAPRTSGWSSYNEQFF TGCAGTGCCCCTCGGACTAGCGGATGGAGCTCCTACAATGAGCAGTTCTTC
TRBJ2-1 TRBV5-1 few TRBD2 CASSLQGLAGYNEQFF TGCGCCAGCAGCCTACAGGGACTAGCGGGATACAATGAGCAGTTCTTC
TRBJ1-4 TRBV5-1 NA NA CASSDLEGGEKLFF TGCGCCAGCAGCGACCTGGAGGGGGGTGAAAAACTGTTTTTT
TRBJ2-1 TRBV7-9 few TRBD2 CASSLVSLAGGLLFF TGTGCCAGCAGCTTAGTGTCCCTAGCGGGGGGGCTCCTGTTCTTC
TRBJ2-7 TRBV6-2/TRBV6-3 NA NA CASSPGLRARSYEQYF TGTGCCAGCAGTCCGGGACTCCGTGCTCGCTCCTACGAGCAGTACTTC
TRBJ2-7 TRBV6-2/TRBV6-3 once NA CASNLKRGGESSYEQYF TGTGCCAGCAACCTCAAGAGGGGGGGCGAAAGCTCCTACGAGCAGTACTTC
TRBJ1-4 TRBV10-3 NA NA CAISGTPNEKLFF TGTGCCATCAGTGGGACACCAAATGAAAAACTGTTTTTT